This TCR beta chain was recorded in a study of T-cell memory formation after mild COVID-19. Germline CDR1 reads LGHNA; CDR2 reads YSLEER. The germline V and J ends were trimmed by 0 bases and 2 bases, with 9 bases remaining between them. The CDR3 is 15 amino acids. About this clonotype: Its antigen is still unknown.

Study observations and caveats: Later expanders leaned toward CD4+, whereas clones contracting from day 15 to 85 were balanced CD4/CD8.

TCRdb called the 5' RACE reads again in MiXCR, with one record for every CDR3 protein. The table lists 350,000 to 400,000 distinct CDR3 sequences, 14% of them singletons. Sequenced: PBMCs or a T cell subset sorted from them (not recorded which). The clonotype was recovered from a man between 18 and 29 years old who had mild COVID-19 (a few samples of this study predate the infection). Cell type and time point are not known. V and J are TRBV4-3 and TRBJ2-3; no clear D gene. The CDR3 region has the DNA TGCGCCAGCAGCCAAGAAAGTAGATCCACAGATACGCAGTATTTT. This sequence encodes CASSQESRSTDTQYF.